These 17 T cell receptor beta chains were sequenced from one sample in a study of blood T cell repertoires in COVID-19. Here immunoSEQ multiplex PCR was the method, and the copy in TCRdb shows in-frame clones only, minus some. The sample lists 70,000 to 95,000 clones, roughly 79% occurring once. Specimen: peripheral blood. The receptors here all came from a woman in her 70s with acute or convalescent COVID-19.

This clone was recorded once. This chain uses TRBV6-4 with TRBJ2-1; 16 nucleotides align to TRBD2. From germline, CDR1 is MRHNA and CDR2 SNTAGT. This CDR3 is 15 amino acids long. The V gene end was trimmed by 5 bases and the J gene end by 8 bases; junction bases not matched to a gene: 3. The chain's CDR3 is CASSPGTSGRDEQFF. The CDR3 DNA reads as TGTGCCAGCAGTCCCGGGACTAGCGGGAGGGATGAGCAGTTCTTC.

The rearrangement joins TRBV3-1 (or the pseudogene TRBV3-2) to TRBJ2-7; 7 bases match TRBD2. Germline V gives CDR1 LGHDT, CDR2 YNNKEL (reference sequence). V lost 1 base, J lost 3 bases, and 6 bases stayed unmatched. CDR3 size: 15 residues. The CDR3 protein is CASSQGLAEIYEQYF. DNA for the CDR3: TGTGCCAGCAGCCAAGGTCTAGCGGAGATCTACGAGCAGTACTTC.

This clone showed up many times. This chain joins TRBV7-9 and TRBJ2-7, with D tentatively TRBD2 (5 bases). The length of the CDR3 is 14 residues. The germline V gene encodes CDR1 SEHNR and CDR2 FQNEAQ (reference sequence). V was pared by 5 bases and J by 1 base, with 12 bases between. The DNA for the CDR3 is TGTGCCAGCAGCCCGACGGGATCTTCCTACGAGCAGTACTTC. Translated, it gives CASSPTGSSYEQYF.

This rearrangement joins TRBV7-2 to TRBJ2-4; TRBD2 is a possible D gene (5 bases). V was trimmed by 1 base and J by 8 bases, leaving 12 bases between them. The CDR3 is 14 residues long. The germline V gene encodes CDR1 SGHTA and CDR2 FQGNSA. The CDR3 loop reads CASSLDSGSDIQYF. Written as DNA, the CDR3 is TGTGCCAGCAGCTTAGATTCGGGAAGTGACATTCAGTACTTC.

This chain uses TRBV28 with TRBJ1-5; possible D gene TRBD1, 5 bases. Germline CDR1 MDHEN, CDR2 SYDVKM. There are 12 residues in the CDR3. V lost 6 bases to trimming and J lost 6 bases, with 9 bases between them. Written as DNA, the CDR3 is TGTGCCAGCAGACTGACAGTTCAGCCCCAGCATTTT. Amino acid sequence: CASRLTVQPQHF. Full variable domain (remainder filled in from reference TRBV28 and TRBJ1-5): DVKVTQSSRYLVKRTGEKVFLECVQDMDHENMFWYRQDPGLGLRLIYFSYDVKMKEKGDIPEGYSVSREKKERFSLILESASTNQTSMYLCASRLTVQPQHFGDGTRLSIL.

V is TRBV10-3 and J is TRBJ2-7; TRBD1 matches at 8 bases. In germline, CDR1 is ENHRY, CDR2 SYGVKD. The CDR3 runs 13 residues. The J segment lost 1 base and the V segment lost 6 bases, leaving 2 bases of the junction unmatched. The CDR3 sequence is CAISGQGSYEQYF. Here the CDR3 DNA reads TGTGCCATCAGCGGACAGGGATCCTACGAGCAGTACTTC.

This rearrangement joins TRBV2 to TRBJ2-5; 10 nucleotides line up with TRBD2. J was trimmed by 4 bases and V by 6 bases; bases with no gene match: 11. CDR1 and CDR2 (germline): SNHLY, FYNNEI. The CDR3 has 16 amino acids. CDR3 DNA: TGTGCCAGCAGACATAAGACTAGCGGGTCTCTAGAGACCCAGTACTTC. Translating gives CASRHKTSGSLETQYF.

The chain carries TRBV5-4 and TRBJ2-5; D is uncertain. The V gene lost 3 bases and the J gene lost 2 bases, with 2 bases spanning the gap. Germline V gives CDR1 SGHNT, CDR2 YYREEE (reference sequence). The CDR3 runs 11 residues. This chain's CDR3 is CASSSQETQYF. The CDR3 DNA is TGTGCCAGCAGCTCGCAAGAGACCCAGTACTTC.

The CDR3 loop reads CASKEGARELFF. CDR3 nucleotide sequence: TGTGCCAGCAAGGAGGGGGCTCGGGAGCTGTTTTTT. The rearrangement uses TRBV28 and TRBJ2-2; D is perhaps TRBD1 (7 bases). Trimming removed 7 bases from V and 9 bases from J, with 12 bases in between. CDR3 size: 12 residues. Germline CDR1 reads MDHEN; CDR2 reads SYDVKM.

Only one count was recorded for this clone. This chain connects TRBV5-4 to TRBJ1-4; 10 positions match TRBD1. V lost 0 bases to trimming and J lost 8 bases; unmatched junction nucleotides: 4. The CDR3 contains 15 residues. CDR1 is SGHNT, CDR2 YYREEE, per germline (reference sequence). CDR3: CASSLGQGAGEKLFF. CDR3 nucleotides: TGTGCCAGCAGCTTGGGACAGGGGGCGGGGGAAAAACTGTTTTTT. The full variable domain, its missing parts supplied by reference TRBV5-4 and TRBJ1-4, is ETGVTQSPTHLIKTRGQQVTLRCSSQSGHNTVSWYQQALGQGPQFIFQYYREEENGRGNFPPRFSGLQFPNYSSELNVNALELDDSALYLCASSLGQGAGEKLFFGSGTQLSVL.

V usage is TRBV7-3 and J usage is TRBJ1-1; possible D gene TRBD1, 6 bases. Germline V gene data show CDR1 as SGHTA and CDR2 as FQGTGA. The CDR3 is 15 amino acids. V gave up 1 base and J gave up 5 bases, with 14 bases separating them. DNA for the CDR3: TGTGCCAGCAGCTTAAAGGGCGGGGGGCGGACTGAAGCTTTCTTT. Translated, it gives CASSLKGGGRTEAFF.

The rearrangement uses TRBV5-6 and TRBJ2-7; 7 nucleotides match TRBD2. Per the germline V gene, CDR1 is SGHDT and CDR2 is YYEEEE. The CDR3 runs 13 residues. V was pared by 5 bases and J by 1 base, with 3 bases of the junction left unmatched. The CDR3 DNA reads TGTGCCAGCAGGTTGCGGGGGTCCTACGAGCAGTACTTC. Its protein is CASRLRGSYEQYF.

This chain connects TRBV18 to TRBJ1-1; D is possibly TRBD1 (6 bases). The CDR3 runs 14 residues. CDR1 is KGHSH and CDR2 is LQKENI in the germline V gene. Deletions cut 2 bases from V and 5 bases from J, with 12 bases between. The chain's CDR3 is CASSPFTGSTEAFF. CDR3 bases: TGTGCCAGCTCACCATTCACAGGGAGTACTGAAGCTTTCTTT.

This chain joins TRBV7-9 and TRBJ2-7, with D possibly TRBD1 on 5 matching bases. V lost 1 base and J lost 4, with 14 bases in between. CDR1 and CDR2 from the germline V gene are SEHNR and FQNEAQ (reference sequence). This CDR3 has 15 residues. CDR3 DNA: TGTGCCAGCAGCTTAGAGGGTATGGGGCTGTACGAGCAGTACTTC. Translated: CASSLEGMGLYEQYF.

V and J are TRBV18 and TRBJ1-1; the D is unclear. Germline V CDR1 and CDR2: KGHSH, LQKENI. Trimming took off 1 base at V and 5 bases at J, with 8 bases between the two ends. There are 13 residues in the CDR3. Here the CDR3 reads CASSPRKQTEAFF. CDR3 sequence (DNA): TGTGCCAGCTCACCACGGAAACAGACTGAAGCTTTCTTT. The full variable domain, in which reference TRBV18 and TRBJ1-1 provide the parts outside the CDR3, is NAGVMQNPRHLVRRRGQEARLRCSPMKGHSHVYWYRQLPEEGLKFMVYLQKENIIDESGMPKERFSAEFPKEGPSILRIQQVVRGDSAAYFCASSPRKQTEAFFGQGTRLTVV.

The chain is built from TRBV19 and TRBJ1-2; D perhaps matches TRBD1 (6 bases). The CDR3 is 13 amino acids. V was cut by 8 bases and J by 1 base, with 11 bases left in between. The V gene's germline CDR1 is LNHDA and CDR2 SQIVND (reference sequence). The CDR3 reads CASHRVGNYGYTF. CDR3 nucleotide sequence: TGTGCCAGTCACAGGGTGGGTAACTATGGCTACACCTTC.

The V call is TRBV28, the J call TRBJ1-5; tentatively, D is TRBD1 (6 bases). This CDR3 spans 15 amino acids. V shed 3 bases and J shed 2 bases, with 11 bases lying between them. The germline CDR1 and CDR2 sequences are MDHEN and SYDVKM. CDR3 amino acids: CASSFLGAGNQPQHF. The CDR3 bases are TGTGCCAGCAGTTTCCTGGGGGCGGGCAATCAGCCCCAGCATTTT.